The 30 T cell receptor beta chains presented below share a single source sample, sequenced in a study of blood T cell repertoires in COVID-19. Profiling relied on immunoSEQ multiplex PCR, and the TCRdb table lists in-frame clones only, not all of them. Of some 120,000 clones in the sample, about 90% were seen once. Material for sequencing was peripheral blood. These receptors were collected from a woman aged 60-75 years with acute or convalescent COVID-19.

In DNA, the CDR3 is TGTGCCATCAGCCCCGACGGAGAATATGGCTACACCTTC. It is translated as CAISPDGEYGYTF. The chain recombines TRBV10-3 with TRBJ1-2; no clear D. Trimming cost V 6 bases and J 5 bases, with 13 bases left between them. CDR1 and CDR2 from the germline V gene are ENHRY and SYGVKD. The CDR3 extends over 13 amino acids.

The chain combines TRBV2 with TRBJ2-1; the D is unclear. V dropped 6 bases and J dropped 11 bases, with 14 bases sitting between them. The CDR3 contains 12 residues. Germline CDR1 reads SNHLY; CDR2 reads FYNNEI. This chain's CDR3 is CASSLTTVQQFF. CDR3 DNA sequence: TGTGCCAGCAGCCTTACAACCGTTCAGCAGTTCTTC.

In DNA, the CDR3 is TGCGCCAGCAGCTTGGAATCCGGGGCCTACGAGCAGTACTTC. This codes for CASSLESGAYEQYF. The rearrangement links TRBV5-1 to TRBJ2-7; the D gene is possibly TRBD2 (5 bases). V was trimmed by 0 bases and J by 2 bases, leaving 9 bases between them. Germline CDR1 reads SGHRS; CDR2 reads YFSETQ. This CDR3 contains 14 residues. The variable domain in full, completed from reference TRBV5-1 and TRBJ2-7, reads KAGVTQTPRYLIKTRGQQVTLSCSPISGHRSVSWYQQTPGQGLQFLFEYFSETQRNKGNFPGRFSGRQFSNSRSEMNVSTLELGDSALYLCASSLESGAYEQYFGPGTRLTVT.

The V gene is TRBV9, the J gene TRBJ2-6, with TRBD1 matching over 12 bases. Trimming took 2 bases from V and 5 from J; bases not matched to a gene: 8. This CDR3 spans 18 amino acids. Germline V gene data show CDR1 as SGDLS and CDR2 as YYNGEE. This CDR3 is CASSVRDRGPGWANVLTF. Here the CDR3 DNA reads TGTGCCAGCAGCGTCCGGGACAGGGGGCCCGGGTGGGCCAACGTCCTGACTTTC. The variable domain in full, completed from reference TRBV9 and TRBJ2-6, reads DSGVTQTPKHLITATGQRVTLRCSPRSGDLSVYWYQQSLDQGLQFLIQYYNGEERAKGNILERFSAQQFPDLHSELNLSSLELGDSALYFCASSVRDRGPGWANVLTFGAGSRLTVL.

This rearrangement joins TRBV30 to TRBJ1-2; D is perhaps TRBD1 (5 bases). This CDR3 spans 14 amino acids. V lost 0 bases and J lost 2, with 10 bases in between. Germline CDR1 is GTSNPN and CDR2 is SVGIG (reference sequence). The CDR3 is CAWSVAGGNYGYTF. Written as DNA, the CDR3 is TGTGCCTGGAGTGTGGCTGGGGGGAACTATGGCTACACCTTC.

V and J are TRBV28 and TRBJ2-1; the match to TRBD2 covers 7 bases. Germline CDR1 reads MDHEN; CDR2 reads SYDVKM. The CDR3 spans 15 residues. Trimming took 4 bases from V and 2 from J; bases not matched to a gene: 5. CDR3 in DNA: TGTGCCAGCAGTTCCGGACTAGGGACCTACAATGAGCAGTTCTTC. Translation: CASSSGLGTYNEQFF. The entire variable domain, with the rest obtained from reference TRBV28 and TRBJ2-1, is as follows: DVKVTQSSRYLVKRTGEKVFLECVQDMDHENMFWYRQDPGLGLRLIYFSYDVKMKEKGDIPEGYSVSREKKERFSLILESASTNQTSMYLCASSSGLGTYNEQFFGPGTRLTVL.

V is TRBV29-1 and J is TRBJ2-3, with 9 bases aligning to TRBD2. This CDR3 contains 14 residues. V gave up 3 bases and J gave up 4 bases; unmatched junction bases: 5. CDR1 SQVTM and CDR2 ANQGSEA come from the germline V gene. The CDR3 here is CSVDGAGGADTQYF. The CDR3 nucleotides read TGCAGCGTTGACGGAGCGGGAGGCGCAGATACGCAGTATTTT.

The chain is built from TRBV11-2 and TRBJ2-5; TRBD2 matches at 8 bases. The CDR3 has 15 residues. Germline V CDR1 and CDR2: SGHAT, FQNNGV. The J segment lost 4 bases and the V segment lost 6 bases, leaving 10 bases of the junction unmatched. CDR3 residues: CASRKFTGTRETQYF. In DNA, the CDR3 is TGTGCCAGCAGAAAATTCACCGGGACTAGAGAGACCCAGTACTTC.

This clone was counted a few times. The chain combines TRBV11-2 with TRBJ1-5; D unclear. Between the trimmed V and J ends, which lost 4 bases and 3 bases, there was a span of 4 bases. The germline V gene has CDR1 SGHAT and CDR2 FQNNGV. The CDR3 is made up of 12 amino acids. CDR3 nucleotide sequence: TGTGCCAGCAGCTCCAACAATCAGCCCCAGCATTTT. Translating it yields CASSSNNQPQHF. Full variable domain (missing parts from reference TRBV11-2 and TRBJ1-5): EAGVAQSPRYKIIEKRQSVAFWCNPISGHATLYWYQQILGQGPKLLIQFQNNGVVDDSQLPKDRFSAERLKGVDSTLKIQPAKLEDSAVYLCASSSNNQPQHFGDGTRLSIL.

The CDR3 sequence is CASSPSTGVGPEAFF. CDR3 nucleotide sequence: TGTGCCAGCAGCCCATCTACAGGGGTTGGTCCTGAAGCTTTCTTT. The J gene is TRBJ1-1, the V gene TRBV7-8, with 7 bases that match TRBD1. V lost 5 bases and J lost 6; bases outside the gene matches: 12. The CDR3 has 15 amino acids. Germline loops: CDR1 SGHVS, CDR2 FQNEAQ.

The V call is TRBV6-6, the J call TRBJ1-1; TRBD1 agrees at 7 bases. CDR1 is MNHNY, CDR2 SVGAGI, per germline (reference sequence). The trim removed 6 bases at V and 1 base at J, leaving 5 bases unmatched. The CDR3 is 14 amino acids. This CDR3 is CASSWTGGNTEAFF. The CDR3 nucleotides read TGTGCCAGCAGCTGGACAGGAGGGAACACTGAAGCTTTCTTT.

The chain uses TRBV4-1 and TRBJ2-3; 7 bases are shared with TRBD2. J was trimmed by 6 bases and V by 0 bases; bases with no gene match: 12. Germline-derived CDR1 and CDR2 are MGHRA and YSYEKL. This CDR3 spans 17 amino acids. The CDR3 region has the DNA TGCGCCAGCAGCCAAGATTGGAGAACTAGCGCCAGCGATACGCAGTATTTT. Translation: CASSQDWRTSASDTQYF.

This clone was seen only once. V gene TRBV19 combines with J gene TRBJ2-1, with 7 bases fitting TRBD1. The CDR3 sequence is 17 residues long. The trim removed 3 bases at V and 4 bases at J, leaving 12 bases unmatched. Germline assignment: CDR1 LNHDA and CDR2 SQIVND (reference sequence). The CDR3 protein is CASSIMALAQGYNEQFF. DNA of the CDR3: TGTGCCAGTAGTATTATGGCCCTAGCACAGGGGTACAATGAGCAGTTCTTC. The full variable domain, with the rest looked up from reference TRBV19 and TRBJ2-1, is DGGITQSPKYLFRKEGQNVTLSCEQNLNHDAMYWYRQDPGQGLRLIYYSQIVNDFQKGDIAEGYSVSREKKESFPLTVTSAQKNPTAFYLCASSIMALAQGYNEQFFGPGTRLTVL.

This clone was observed once. The V and J genes are TRBV19 and TRBJ2-2; the match to TRBD2 covers 9 bases. Germline values: CDR1 LNHDA, CDR2 SQIVND (reference sequence). The trim removed 0 bases at V and 2 bases at J, leaving 10 bases unmatched. The CDR3 has 19 residues. The CDR3 loop is CASSIDQPGLAPNTGELFF. The CDR3 DNA is TGTGCCAGTAGTATAGATCAGCCCGGACTAGCGCCTAACACCGGGGAGCTGTTTTTT.

This sequence joins TRBV25-1 and TRBJ1-4; tentatively, D is TRBD1 (6 bases). Trimming stripped 5 bases from V and 2 bases from J, with 12 bases between. CDR3 length: 15 residues. Per germline, CDR1 MGHDK and CDR2 SYGVNS. The DNA for the CDR3 is TGTGCCAGCAGTAAACAGGGTTGGACTAATGAAAAACTGTTTTTT. As protein: CASSKQGWTNEKLFF. Full variable domain (rest looked up from reference TRBV25-1 and TRBJ1-4): EADIYQTPRYLVIGTGKKITLECSQTMGHDKMYWYQQDPGMELHLIHYSYGVNSTEKGDLSSESTVSRIRTEHFPLTLESARPSHTSQYLCASSKQGWTNEKLFFGSGTQLSVL.

This clone was observed once. The V call is TRBV19, the J call TRBJ2-2, with D unresolved. The CDR3 has 13 residues. Germline V gives CDR1 LNHDA, CDR2 SQIVND (reference sequence). Deletions cut 3 bases from V and 7 bases from J, with 9 bases between. The CDR3 region has the DNA TGTGCCAGTAGTATGGAGCTCGTCGGGGAGCTGTTTTTT. This sequence encodes CASSMELVGELFF.

The chain employs TRBV6-5 and TRBJ2-3; TRBD1 agrees at 8 bases. The CDR3 consists of 14 residues. The germline V gene encodes CDR1 MNHEY and CDR2 SVGAGI. Unmatched junction bases numbered 9, after V lost 8 bases and J lost 5 bases. In DNA, the CDR3 is TGTGCCAGCCGGAGGGGACAGGCAGGAGATACGCAGTATTTT. Amino acids: CASRRGQAGDTQYF.

This sequence joins TRBV5-4 and TRBJ2-1, with D maybe TRBD2 (5 bases). Germline V gives CDR1 SGHNT, CDR2 YYREEE (reference sequence). This CDR3 region has 17 residues. The germline V and J ends were trimmed by 0 bases and 4 bases, with 17 bases remaining between them. The CDR3 DNA reads TGTGCCAGCAGCTTGGTCTCGGCTCCCGGGGTTTACAATGAGCAGTTCTTC. This codes for CASSLVSAPGVYNEQFF.

This chain links TRBV5-5 with TRBJ1-1; the D is unclear. Germline-derived CDR1 and CDR2 are SGHKS and YYEKEE (reference sequence). This CDR3 is 14 amino acids long. V shed 6 bases and J shed 2 bases, with 14 bases lying between them. CDR3 residues: CASTQTESNTEAFF. The CDR3 DNA follows: TGTGCCAGCACTCAAACCGAGTCAAACACTGAAGCTTTCTTT.

The rearrangement uses TRBV28 and TRBJ1-2, with 9 bases that match TRBD1. This CDR3 spans 15 amino acids. Trimming at V came to 4 bases and at J to 13 bases, leaving 16 bases not matched to a gene. CDR1 is MDHEN, CDR2 SYDVKM, per germline. CDR3 coding DNA: TGTGCCAGCAGTTCAAATTTTCCGGGACAGGGTTTGGCCACCTTC. Translated, it gives CASSSNFPGQGLATF.

This clone has more than one count but fewer than ten. The chain recombines TRBV19 with TRBJ2-1; 11 bases map to TRBD2. The CDR3 totals 18 residues. The ends lost 5 bases at V and 4 bases at J; junction bases unmatched: 13. CDR1 LNHDA and CDR2 SQIVND come from the germline V gene (reference sequence). In nucleotides, the CDR3 is TGTGCCAGTAGTCTCCACTCAATACTAGCGGGAGTTTACAATGAGCAGTTCTTC. It specifies CASSLHSILAGVYNEQFF. The entire variable domain, with the rest obtained from reference TRBV19 and TRBJ2-1, is as follows: DGGITQSPKYLFRKEGQNVTLSCEQNLNHDAMYWYRQDPGQGLRLIYYSQIVNDFQKGDIAEGYSVSREKKESFPLTVTSAQKNPTAFYLCASSLHSILAGVYNEQFFGPGTRLTVL.

The V call is TRBV9, the J call TRBJ1-1, with 8 bases identical to TRBD1. Germline assignment: CDR1 SGDLS and CDR2 YYNGEE. The CDR3 loop spans 16 amino acids. Trimming cost V 4 bases and J 1 base; bases outside gene matches: 9. The CDR3 spells CASSPDGTGQNTEAFF. The CDR3 DNA sequence: TGTGCCAGCAGCCCCGATGGGACAGGCCAGAACACTGAAGCTTTCTTT.

V and J are TRBV2 and TRBJ2-3; D gene unclear. V was cut by 4 bases and J by 3 bases, with 5 bases left in between. The CDR3 has 12 amino acids. Germline CDR1 is SNHLY and CDR2 is FYNNEI. In nucleotides, the CDR3 is TGTGCCAGCAGTGTTTTAACAGATACGCAGTATTTT. Its translation is CASSVLTDTQYF.

The CDR3 reads CASKRTGATLNYGYTF. The CDR3 DNA reads as TGTGCCAGCAAAAGGACAGGGGCGACGTTAAACTATGGCTACACCTTC. The V gene is TRBV2, the J gene TRBJ1-2, with 9 nucleotides matching TRBD1. Looked up from germline, CDR1 is SNHLY and CDR2 is FYNNEI. V shed 7 bases and J 2 bases; nucleotides not matched to a gene: 11. CDR3 length: 16 amino acids.

In its sample, this clone was seen once. The chain employs TRBV6-5 and TRBJ2-6, with D possibly being TRBD1 (6 bases). CDR1 and CDR2 (germline): MNHEY, SVGAGI. Trimming pared 6 bases from V and 1 base from J, leaving 10 bases between. The CDR3 runs to 15 residues. The CDR3 region is CASRSTGSGANVLTF. The CDR3 nucleotides read TGTGCCAGCAGGTCAACAGGGTCTGGGGCCAACGTCCTGACTTTC.

This clone was seen once. V and J are TRBV10-3 and TRBJ1-1; no definite D call. Germline loops: CDR1 ENHRY, CDR2 SYGVKD. V lost 0 bases and J lost 3, with 8 bases in between. The CDR3 contains 14 residues. The CDR3 spells CAISESRTYTEAFF. CDR3 nucleotide sequence: TGTGCCATCAGTGAGTCCAGAACGTACACTGAAGCTTTCTTT.

This sequence joins TRBV2 and TRBJ1-1, with a possible D match to TRBD1 (5 bases). The CDR3 spans 13 residues. CDR1 SNHLY and CDR2 FYNNEI come from the germline V gene. The V end was cut by 6 bases, the J end by 3 bases, with 11 bases between. Here the CDR3 DNA reads TGTGCCAGCAGGGGGACTCCGGACACTGAAGCTTTCTTT. Translated, it gives CASRGTPDTEAFF.

The J gene is TRBJ2-1, the V gene TRBV5-1; D is unresolved. V lost 4 bases to trimming and J lost 3 bases, with 11 bases between them. Germline V gene lookup returns CDR1 SGHRS and CDR2 YFSETQ. The CDR3 is made up of 14 amino acids. The CDR3 reads CASSLTHVYNEQFF. In nucleotides, the CDR3 is TGCGCCAGCAGCCTGACACACGTCTACAATGAGCAGTTCTTC.

This clone has more than one count but fewer than ten. V and J are TRBV11-1 and TRBJ2-1; 11 nucleotides line up with TRBD2. The CDR3 covers 15 residues. The V segment lost 4 bases and the J segment 4 bases; nucleotides outside the gene matches: 3. Germline loops: CDR1 SGHAT, CDR2 FQDESV (reference sequence). This chain's CDR3 is CASSSGTSGYNEQFF. The CDR3 DNA sequence: TGTGCCAGCAGCTCCGGGACTAGCGGATACAATGAGCAGTTCTTC.

This clone was picked up one time. The genes are TRBV3-1 (or the pseudogene TRBV3-2) and TRBJ2-5; 11 bases align to TRBD1. The V gene end was trimmed by 3 bases and the J gene end by 5 bases; junction bases not matched to a gene: 8. The CDR3 length is 16 residues. CDR1 is LGHDT and CDR2 is YNNKEL in the germline V gene (reference sequence). DNA for the CDR3: TGTGCCAGCAGCCACTCGGACAGGGGGCGTTGGGAGACCCAGTACTTC. Encoded protein: CASSHSDRGRWETQYF.